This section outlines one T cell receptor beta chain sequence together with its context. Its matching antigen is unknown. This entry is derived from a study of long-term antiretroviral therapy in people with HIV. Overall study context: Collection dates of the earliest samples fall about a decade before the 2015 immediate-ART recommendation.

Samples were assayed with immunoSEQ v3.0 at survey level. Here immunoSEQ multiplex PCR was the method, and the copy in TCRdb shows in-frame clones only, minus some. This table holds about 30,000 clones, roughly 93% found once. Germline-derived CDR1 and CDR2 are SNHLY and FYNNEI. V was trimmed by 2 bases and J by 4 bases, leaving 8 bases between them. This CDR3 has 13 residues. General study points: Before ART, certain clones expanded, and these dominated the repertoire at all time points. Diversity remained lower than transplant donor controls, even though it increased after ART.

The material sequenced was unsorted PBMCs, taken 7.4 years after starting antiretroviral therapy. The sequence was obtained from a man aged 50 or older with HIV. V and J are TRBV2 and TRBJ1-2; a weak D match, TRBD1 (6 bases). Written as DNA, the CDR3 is TGTGCCAGCAGTGAAAGACAGGCCTATGGCTACACCTTC. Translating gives CASSERQAYGYTF.